This T cell receptor beta chain was retrieved from a study of cytomegalovirus exposure and HLA in healthy donors. For the study at large: Out of 180 million or so T cells, an earlier analysis found roughly 110 million unique TCR beta sequences in total. Overall study findings and caveats: Within an earlier analysis, most TCR beta V segments proved productive either about 90% or about 30% of the time. Roughly uniform sequencing depth across donors was assumed, possibly incorrectly. Roughly 170 TCR beta chains were listed as cytomegalovirus-associated.

Primers: 60 Vbeta forward and 13 Jbeta reverse. Some clones are missing from TCRdb's copy, which holds only in-frame ones; the method was immunoSEQ multiplex PCR. This table holds 200,000 or so clones. About this clone itself: What it binds is unknown.

The germline gives CDR1 SGHAT, CDR2 FQNNGV. V gave up 4 bases and J gave up 0 bases, with 3 bases separating them. CDR3 length equals 12 residues. The specimen was PBMCs. The rearrangement uses TRBV11-2 and TRBJ1-1; D remains ambiguous. The source of this sequence is a boy between 10 and 17 years old in good health and CMV-seronegative. This CDR3 reads CASSYMNTEAFF. The CDR3 nucleotides read TGTGCCAGCAGCTACATGAACACTGAAGCTTTCTTT.